This T cell receptor (beta chain) originates from a study of blood T cell repertoires in COVID-19. Whole-study context: Samples taken during acute and convalescent COVID-19 were collected in the United States, Italy and Spain. In each case, the material was cDNA or gDNA derived from T cells, B-cell-depleted T cells, or PBMCs.

Under the authors' procedure: Using reference gene primer amplification, nucleated cell counts were estimated. Measured with immunoSEQ multiplex PCR; TCRdb has only the in-frame clones, and not every one. That table is the source of V, J and clone size, and D and trimming were worked out from the DNA. The sample lists 46,000 or so clones, about nine tenths occurring once. The germline gives CDR1 MNHEY, CDR2 SVGEGT. CDR3 size: 18 residues. Trimming took off 6 bases at V and 3 bases at J, with 23 bases between the two ends. The chain couples TRBV6-2 or TRBV6-3 to TRBJ2-2; D is possibly TRBD1 (6 bases). The receptor was derived from a man between 65 and 79 years old with active COVID-19. The sequenced material came from peripheral blood. CDR3 DNA: TGTGCCAGCAGCCGATCCGGGACACCGACCCCCTACACCGGGGAGCTGTTTTTT. Translated: CASSRSGTPTPYTGELFF.